This T cell receptor (beta chain) was sequenced during a study of multiple sclerosis patients with progressive multifocal leukoencephalopathy. Whole-study context: Multiple sclerosis patients on natalizumab who never developed PML served as longitudinally sampled controls. Whole-study findings and limits: TRBV and TRBJ usage showed no common pattern when PML developed.

Germline lookup yields CDR1 MDHEN and CDR2 SYDVKM. Deletions cut 5 bases from V and 2 bases from J, with 16 bases between. This CDR3 is 17 amino acids long. Clones were sequenced by immunoSEQ multiplex PCR, and TCRdb holds only the in-frame ones, with some missing. The sample has 25,000 to 35,000 clones, around 92% seen once. Notes on this clone: The antigen is unknown.

Time point given: before natalizumab initiation. All patients had prior interferon beta, and all PML patients were female. T0 blood was collected before the first natalizumab infusion. The clonotype was recovered from a man aged 25-45 years with multiple sclerosis. The gene calls are TRBV28 and TRBJ2-6; no reliable D call. Sequenced input: PBMCs. The CDR3: CASSLPAPKAGANVLTF. The CDR3 coding sequence is TGTGCCAGCAGTCTCCCAGCCCCCAAGGCTGGGGCCAACGTCCTGACTTTC. Complete variable domain (other parts from reference TRBV28 and TRBJ2-6): DVKVTQSSRYLVKRTGEKVFLECVQDMDHENMFWYRQDPGLGLRLIYFSYDVKMKEKGDIPEGYSVSREKKERFSLILESASTNQTSMYLCASSLPAPKAGANVLTFGAGSRLTVL.